This T cell receptor (beta chain) was sequenced in a study of cytomegalovirus exposure and HLA in healthy donors. About the study: From about 180 million T cells, an earlier analysis saw approximately 120 million unique TCR beta sequences. Whole-study findings and limits: Investigators reported approximately 150 TCR beta chains as tied to cytomegalovirus.

The CDR3 runs 12 residues. V was shortened by 2 bases and J by 6 bases, with 6 bases between the two germline ends. Germline V lookup: CDR1 SGHRS, CDR2 YFSETQ. The PCR made use of 60 Vbeta and 13 Jbeta primers. Measured with immunoSEQ multiplex PCR; TCRdb has only the in-frame clones, and not every one. This sample has about 120,000 clones; roughly 72% occur once, and the top ten carry 11%. The donors comprised healthy bone marrow donors. A word on this clone: The antigen is unknown.

Specimen: PBMCs. The receptor was derived from a woman between 50 and 59 years old in good health and CMV-seropositive. V usage is TRBV5-1 and J usage is TRBJ2-1; no clear D. CDR3 DNA sequence: TGCGCCAGCAGCTTATCAGGCAATGAGCAGTTCTTC. Translated, it gives CASSLSGNEQFF.